Listed below are T cell receptor beta chains from one sample, sequenced in a study of blood T cell repertoires in COVID-19. Measured with immunoSEQ multiplex PCR; TCRdb has only the in-frame clones, and not every one. This sample has tens of thousands of clones, with over 80% found just once. The sample taken for sequencing was peripheral blood. These receptors were taken from a woman of 80 years or more with active or convalescent COVID-19. CDR3s include the opening cysteine and the closing phenylalanine or tryptophan. Each record gives: CDR3 protein, CDR3 DNA, D gene, clone size, J gene, V gene, CDR3 length. The D gene is left open where the match is weak. For some rows the clone size is stated as once, few or many, or as a class when expanded; others skip it.

CDR3: CASSYVRFPGDEAFF
DNA: TGTGCCAGCAGTTACGTAAGGTTTCCCGGAGATGAAGCTTTCTTT
D: NA
size: NA
J: TRBJ1-1
V: TRBV6-5
length: 15

CDR3: CASSSGTGFEQYF
DNA: TGTGCCAGCAGCTCCGGGACAGGGTTCGAGCAGTACTTC
D: TRBD1
size: NA
J: TRBJ2-7
V: TRBV7-3
length: 13

CDR3: CASSPDRGHSPLHF
DNA: TGTGCCAGCAGCCCCGACAGGGGTCATTCACCCCTCCACTTT
D: TRBD1
size: NA
J: TRBJ1-6
V: TRBV6-6
length: 14

CDR3: CASSFQGSYEQYF
DNA: TGTGCCAGTAGTTTTCAGGGGTCCTACGAGCAGTACTTC
D: NA
size: NA
J: TRBJ2-7
V: TRBV19
length: 13

CDR3: CSAQTMGQFYGYTF
DNA: TGCAGCGCCCAAACCATGGGACAGTTCTATGGCTACACCTTC
D: TRBD1
size: NA
J: TRBJ1-2
V: TRBV29-1
length: 14

CDR3: CASSLHLTGLQFF
DNA: TGTGCCAGCAGCTTACACTTGACAGGGCTGCAGTTCTTC
D: TRBD1
size: NA
J: TRBJ2-1
V: TRBV7-8
length: 13

CDR3: CASSLGLAGAYQETQYF
DNA: TGTGCCAGCAGCCTGGGACTAGCGGGTGCGTACCAAGAGACCCAGTACTTC
D: TRBD2
size: NA
J: TRBJ2-5
V: TRBV11-2
length: 17

CDR3: CASSDRNYGYTF
DNA: TGTGCCAGTAGTGACAGGAACTATGGCTACACCTTC
D: NA
size: NA
J: TRBJ1-2
V: TRBV19
length: 12

CDR3: CASSRAGGQGADQPQHF
DNA: TGTGCCAGCAGCAGAGCGGGGGGCCAGGGGGCCGATCAGCCCCAGCATTTT
D: TRBD1
size: NA
J: TRBJ1-5
V: TRBV28
length: 17

CDR3: CLTREGLGTYNEQFF
DNA: TGTTTGACGCGGGAGGGCCTTGGAACCTACAATGAGCAGTTCTTC
D: TRBD2
size: once
J: TRBJ2-1
V: TRBV2
length: 15

CDR3: CSASMSGEPSYNEQFF
DNA: TGCAGTGCTAGTATGAGCGGGGAACCTTCCTACAATGAGCAGTTCTTC
D: TRBD2
size: NA
J: TRBJ2-1
V: TRBV20-1
length: 16

CDR3: CASRPQGAGGPYEQYF
DNA: TGTGCCAGCAGGCCCCAGGGAGCGGGAGGGCCCTACGAGCAGTACTTC
D: TRBD2
size: NA
J: TRBJ2-7
V: TRBV2
length: 16

CDR3: CASSPPPTGTNTEAFF
DNA: TGTGCCAGCTCACCACCGCCGACAGGGACGAACACTGAAGCTTTCTTT
D: TRBD1
size: NA
J: TRBJ1-1
V: TRBV18
length: 16

CDR3: CASSTRRDPKVTGELFF
DNA: TGTGCCAGCAGCACTCGGCGGGACCCGAAAGTCACCGGGGAGCTGTTTTTT
D: NA
size: NA
J: TRBJ2-2
V: TRBV3-1/TRBV3-2
length: 17

CDR3: CASSQEGLAGGYGQFF
DNA: TGTGCCAGCAGCCAAGAGGGGCTAGCGGGAGGGTACGGGCAGTTCTTC
D: TRBD2
size: NA
J: TRBJ2-1
V: TRBV3-1/TRBV3-2
length: 16

CDR3: CASSLGSPDGYTF
DNA: TGCGCCAGCAGCTTGGGGAGCCCTGATGGCTACACCTTC
D: NA
size: NA
J: TRBJ1-2
V: TRBV5-1
length: 13

CDR3: CASSASGTGFGELFF
DNA: TGTGCCAGCAGCGCGTCCGGGACAGGGTTCGGGGAGCTGTTTTTT
D: TRBD1
size: NA
J: TRBJ2-2
V: TRBV11-3
length: 15

CDR3: CASSLESGGPYEQYF
DNA: TGCGCCAGCAGCTTGGAATCGGGGGGGCCCTACGAGCAGTACTTC
D: TRBD2
size: NA
J: TRBJ2-7
V: TRBV5-1
length: 15

CDR3: CASSLRQGVSPLHF
DNA: TGTGCCAGTAGTCTCCGACAGGGCGTTTCACCCCTCCACTTT
D: TRBD1
size: NA
J: TRBJ1-6
V: TRBV19
length: 14

CDR3: CAISEEHYGYTF
DNA: TGTGCCATCAGTGAAGAGCACTATGGCTACACCTTC
D: NA
size: once
J: TRBJ1-2
V: TRBV10-3
length: 12

CDR3: CAIRGADYEQYF
DNA: TGTGCCATCCGGGGGGCAGACTACGAGCAGTACTTC
D: NA
size: NA
J: TRBJ2-7
V: TRBV10-3
length: 12

CDR3: CSVERPGSPQYF
DNA: TGCAGCGTCGAAAGGCCCGGGTCTCCACAGTATTTT
D: NA
size: NA
J: TRBJ2-3
V: TRBV29-1
length: 12

CDR3: CASSLVEEGTEAFF
DNA: TGTGCCAGCAGCTTAGTGGAGGAGGGGACTGAAGCTTTCTTT
D: NA
size: NA
J: TRBJ1-1
V: TRBV11-3
length: 14

CDR3: CASSQPGPVDGSNYEQYF
DNA: TGTGCCAGCTCACAACCGGGTCCCGTTGACGGGAGTAACTACGAGCAGTACTTC
D: NA
size: NA
J: TRBJ2-7
V: TRBV18
length: 18

CDR3: CASSLGTNTDTQYF
DNA: TGTGCCAGCAGCCTCGGGACTAACACAGATACGCAGTATTTT
D: TRBD2
size: NA
J: TRBJ2-3
V: TRBV7-8
length: 14

CDR3: CASSAPGLATSEQYF
DNA: TGTGCCAGCAGTGCCCCGGGACTAGCGACTTCCGAGCAGTACTTC
D: TRBD2
size: NA
J: TRBJ2-7
V: TRBV27
length: 15

CDR3: CASSPERQGYGTQYF
DNA: TGTGCCAGCTCACCAGAGAGACAGGGATATGGGACCCAGTACTTC
D: TRBD1
size: few
J: TRBJ2-5
V: TRBV18
length: 15

CDR3: CASTCGGLVNTEAFF
DNA: TGTGCCAGCACCTGCGGAGGGCTGGTGAACACTGAAGCTTTCTTT
D: NA
size: NA
J: TRBJ1-1
V: TRBV27
length: 15

CDR3: CASSFRGAETQYF
DNA: TGTGCCAGCAGTTTTAGGGGTGCGGAGACCCAGTACTTC
D: NA
size: few
J: TRBJ2-5
V: TRBV28
length: 13

CDR3: CASSAVRTQYF
DNA: TGTGCCAGCAGTGCGGTGAGAACGCAGTATTTT
D: NA
size: NA
J: TRBJ2-3
V: TRBV2
length: 11

CDR3: CASATELAIETQYF
DNA: TGTGCCAGTGCAACCGAACTAGCGATAGAGACCCAGTACTTC
D: TRBD2
size: once
J: TRBJ2-5
V: TRBV11-2
length: 14

CDR3: CSVEGSGTPNNEQFF
DNA: TGCAGCGTTGAAGGGTCCGGGACACCTAACAATGAGCAGTTCTTC
D: NA
size: NA
J: TRBJ2-1
V: TRBV29-1
length: 15

CDR3: CASSWTGVPYEQYF
DNA: TGTGCCAGCAGCTGGACAGGGGTCCCCTACGAGCAGTACTTC
D: TRBD1
size: NA
J: TRBJ2-7
V: TRBV5-6
length: 14

CDR3: CASSLRDRGLSEQYF
DNA: TGTGCCAGCAGCTTGAGGGACAGGGGGCTATCCGAGCAGTACTTC
D: TRBD1
size: NA
J: TRBJ2-7
V: TRBV11-2
length: 15

CDR3: CASSFQGGSGANWYF
DNA: TGTGCCAGCAGCTTTCAAGGGGGGAGCGGGGCTAATTGGTACTTC
D: NA
size: NA
J: TRBJ2-7
V: TRBV7-9
length: 15

CDR3: CASSPRQHNSPLHF
DNA: TGTGCCAGCAGCCCACGACAGCATAATTCACCCCTCCACTTT
D: NA
size: NA
J: TRBJ1-6
V: TRBV3-1/TRBV3-2
length: 14

CDR3: CASSSRLNVLTF
DNA: TGTGCCAGCAGCTCCCGCCTAAACGTCCTGACTTTC
D: NA
size: once
J: TRBJ2-6
V: TRBV5-6
length: 12

CDR3: CATVPGLAGGNGNNEQFF
DNA: TGTGCCACCGTTCCGGGACTAGCGGGGGGCAACGGAAACAATGAGCAGTTCTTC
D: TRBD2
size: many
J: TRBJ2-1
V: TRBV10-3
length: 18

CDR3: CASSSRGLNTEAFF
DNA: TGCGCCAGCAGCTCGCGCGGATTGAACACTGAAGCTTTCTTT
D: NA
size: NA
J: TRBJ1-1
V: TRBV5-1
length: 14

CDR3: CASSRDRADEQFF
DNA: TGTGCCAGTAGCCGCGACAGGGCGGATGAGCAGTTCTTC
D: TRBD1
size: NA
J: TRBJ2-1
V: TRBV19
length: 13

CDR3: CASSLDRGYGYTF
DNA: TGTGCCAGCAGCTTGGACAGGGGCTATGGCTACACCTTC
D: TRBD1
size: NA
J: TRBJ1-2
V: TRBV13
length: 13

CDR3: CASSLGGLHGETQYF
DNA: TGTGCCAGCAGCTTAGGGGGGCTTCACGGAGAGACCCAGTACTTC
D: NA
size: NA
J: TRBJ2-5
V: TRBV11-2
length: 15

CDR3: CASSGGSSYNSPLHF
DNA: TGTGCCAGTAGTGGGGGGAGCTCCTATAATTCACCCCTCCACTTT
D: NA
size: NA
J: TRBJ1-6
V: TRBV19
length: 15

CDR3: CASSVSGSLFF
DNA: TGTGCCAGCAGTGTGTCAGGGTCACTGTTTTTT
D: NA
size: few
J: TRBJ1-4
V: TRBV12-3/TRBV12-4
length: 11

CDR3: CASSLDLQGRADTQYF
DNA: TGTGCCAGCAGCTTAGATCTTCAGGGGAGAGCAGATACGCAGTATTTT
D: NA
size: NA
J: TRBJ2-3
V: TRBV11-2
length: 16

CDR3: CASSRDRVSGANVLTF
DNA: TGTGCCAGCAGTCGGGACAGGGTATCTGGGGCCAACGTCCTGACTTTC
D: TRBD1
size: once
J: TRBJ2-6
V: TRBV2
length: 16